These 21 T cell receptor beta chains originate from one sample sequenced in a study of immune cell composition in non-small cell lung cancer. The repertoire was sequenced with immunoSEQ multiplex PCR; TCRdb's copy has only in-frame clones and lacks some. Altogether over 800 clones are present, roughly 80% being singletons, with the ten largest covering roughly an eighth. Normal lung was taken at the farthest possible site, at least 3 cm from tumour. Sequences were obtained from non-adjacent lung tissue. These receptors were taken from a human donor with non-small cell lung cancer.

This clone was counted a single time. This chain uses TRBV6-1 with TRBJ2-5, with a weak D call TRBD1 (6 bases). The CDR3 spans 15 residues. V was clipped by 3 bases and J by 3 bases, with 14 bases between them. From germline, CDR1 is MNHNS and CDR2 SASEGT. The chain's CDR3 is CASSDGGGLEETQYF. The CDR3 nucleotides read TGTGCCAGCAGTGATGGGGGCGGCTTGGAAGAGACCCAGTACTTC.

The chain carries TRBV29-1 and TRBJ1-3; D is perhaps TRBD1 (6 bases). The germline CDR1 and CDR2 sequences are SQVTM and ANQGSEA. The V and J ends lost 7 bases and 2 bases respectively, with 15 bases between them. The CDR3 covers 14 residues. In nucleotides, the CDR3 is TGCAGCGCGTCAGATCCAGGGGCTGGAAACACCATATATTTT. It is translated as CSASDPGAGNTIYF.

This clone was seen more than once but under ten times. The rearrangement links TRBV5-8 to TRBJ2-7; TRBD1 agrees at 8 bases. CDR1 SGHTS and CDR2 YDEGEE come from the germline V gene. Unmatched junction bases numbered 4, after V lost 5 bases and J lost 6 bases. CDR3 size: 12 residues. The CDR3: CASSRTGLEQYF. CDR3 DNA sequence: TGTGCCAGCAGTCGGACAGGGCTCGAGCAGTACTTC.

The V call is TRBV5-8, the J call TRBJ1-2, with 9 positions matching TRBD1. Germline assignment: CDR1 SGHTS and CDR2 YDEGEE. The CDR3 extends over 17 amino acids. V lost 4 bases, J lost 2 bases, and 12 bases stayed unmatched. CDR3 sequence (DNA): TGTGCCAGCAGCGCGGGACAGGGCCCTGTACTAAACTATGGCTACACCTTC. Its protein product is CASSAGQGPVLNYGYTF.

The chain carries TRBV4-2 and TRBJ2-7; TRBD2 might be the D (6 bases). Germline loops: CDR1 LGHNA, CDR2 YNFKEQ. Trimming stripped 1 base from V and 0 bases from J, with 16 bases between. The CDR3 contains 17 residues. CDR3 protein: CASSQGRVSGSSYEQYF. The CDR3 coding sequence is TGTGCCAGCAGCCAAGGGCGGGTTAGCGGCAGCTCCTACGAGCAGTACTTC.

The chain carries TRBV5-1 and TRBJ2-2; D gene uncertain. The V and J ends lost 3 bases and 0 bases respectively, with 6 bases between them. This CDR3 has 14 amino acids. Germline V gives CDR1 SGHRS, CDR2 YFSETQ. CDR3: CASSYISNTGELFF. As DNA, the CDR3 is TGCGCCAGCAGCTACATCTCGAACACCGGGGAGCTGTTTTTT. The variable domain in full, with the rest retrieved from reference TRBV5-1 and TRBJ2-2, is KAGVTQTPRYLIKTRGQQVTLSCSPISGHRSVSWYQQTPGQGLQFLFEYFSETQRNKGNFPGRFSGRQFSNSRSEMNVSTLELGDSALYLCASSYISNTGELFFGEGSRLTVL.

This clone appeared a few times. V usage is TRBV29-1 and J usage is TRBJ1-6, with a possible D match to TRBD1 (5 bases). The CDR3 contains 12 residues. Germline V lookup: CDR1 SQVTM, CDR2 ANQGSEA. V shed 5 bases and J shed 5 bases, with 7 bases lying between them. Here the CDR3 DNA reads TGCAGCGTTCAGGGTGATAATTCACCCCTCCACTTT. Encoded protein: CSVQGDNSPLHF. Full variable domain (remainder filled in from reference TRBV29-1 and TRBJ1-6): SAVISQKPSRDICQRGTSLTIQCQVDSQVTMMFWYRQQPGQSLTLIATANQGSEATYESGFVIDKFPISRPNLTFSTLTVSNMSPEDSSIYLCSVQGDNSPLHFGNGTRLTVT.

CDR3 in DNA: TGTGCCTGGAGTGGGACAACGAACACTGAAGCTTTCTTT. Residues: CAWSGTTNTEAFF. The V gene is TRBV30, the J gene TRBJ1-1; a possible D gene is TRBD1 (5 bases). Germline-derived CDR1 and CDR2 are GTSNPN and SVGIG (reference sequence). Trimming pared 1 base from V and 1 base from J, leaving 7 bases between. The CDR3 is 13 residues long. Combining the CDR3 with reference TRBV30 and TRBJ1-1 gives the whole variable domain SQTIHQWPATLVQPVGSPLSLECTVEGTSNPNLYWYRQAAGRGLQLLFYSVGIGQISSEVPQNLSASRPQDRQFILSSKKLLLSDSGFYLCAWSGTTNTEAFFGQGTRLTVV.

This chain's CDR3 is CASFLRNRNEQFF. CDR3 coding DNA: TGTGCCAGTTTCCTGCGAAACCGCAATGAGCAGTTCTTC. V and J are TRBV19 and TRBJ2-1; D gene uncertain. V was clipped by 8 bases and J by 6 bases, with 14 bases between them. Per germline, CDR1 LNHDA and CDR2 SQIVND (reference sequence). This CDR3 has 13 amino acids.

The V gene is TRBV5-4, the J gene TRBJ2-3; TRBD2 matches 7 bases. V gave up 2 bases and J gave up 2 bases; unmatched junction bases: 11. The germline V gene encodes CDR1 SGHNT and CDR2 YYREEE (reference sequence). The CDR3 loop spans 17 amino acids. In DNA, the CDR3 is TGTGCCAGCAGCTTCGTATACGGCGGGGGAGTCACAGATACGCAGTATTTT. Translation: CASSFVYGGGVTDTQYF.

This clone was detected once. CDR3 protein: CATRDFTYEQYF. The CDR3 DNA is TGTGCCACCCGCGACTTCACCTACGAGCAGTACTTC. The chain has TRBV6-5 and TRBJ2-7; the D is unclear. Trimming stripped 10 bases from V and 2 bases from J, with 12 bases between. The CDR3 length is 12 residues. CDR1 is MNHEY, CDR2 SVGAGI, per germline.

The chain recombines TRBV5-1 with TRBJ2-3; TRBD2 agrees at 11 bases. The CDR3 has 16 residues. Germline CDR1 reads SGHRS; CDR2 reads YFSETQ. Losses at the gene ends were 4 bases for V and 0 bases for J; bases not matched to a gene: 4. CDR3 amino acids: CASSTGLAESTDTQYF. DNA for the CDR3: TGCGCCAGCAGCACGGGACTAGCGGAAAGCACAGATACGCAGTATTTT.

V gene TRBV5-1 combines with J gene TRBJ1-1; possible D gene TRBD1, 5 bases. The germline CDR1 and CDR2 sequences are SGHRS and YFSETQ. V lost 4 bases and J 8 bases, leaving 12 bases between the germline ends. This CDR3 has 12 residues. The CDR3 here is CASSPETGEAFF. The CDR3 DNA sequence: TGCGCCAGCAGCCCTGAAACAGGAGAAGCTTTCTTT. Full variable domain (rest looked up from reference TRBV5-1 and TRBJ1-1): KAGVTQTPRYLIKTRGQQVTLSCSPISGHRSVSWYQQTPGQGLQFLFEYFSETQRNKGNFPGRFSGRQFSNSRSEMNVSTLELGDSALYLCASSPETGEAFFGQGTRLTVV.

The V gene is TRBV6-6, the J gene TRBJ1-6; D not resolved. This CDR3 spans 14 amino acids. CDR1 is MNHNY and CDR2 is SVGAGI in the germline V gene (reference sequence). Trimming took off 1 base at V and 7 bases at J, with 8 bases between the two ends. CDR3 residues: CASSYYPSNSPLHF. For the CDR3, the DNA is TGTGCCAGCAGTTACTATCCCTCCAATTCACCCCTCCACTTT.

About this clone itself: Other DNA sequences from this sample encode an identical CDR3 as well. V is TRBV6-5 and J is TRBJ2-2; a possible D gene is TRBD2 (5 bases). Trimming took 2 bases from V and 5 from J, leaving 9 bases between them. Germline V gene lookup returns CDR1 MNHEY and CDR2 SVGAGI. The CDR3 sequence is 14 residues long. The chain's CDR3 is CASSYDSGTGELFF. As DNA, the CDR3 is TGTGCCAGCAGTTACGATTCGGGGACCGGGGAGCTGTTTTTT.

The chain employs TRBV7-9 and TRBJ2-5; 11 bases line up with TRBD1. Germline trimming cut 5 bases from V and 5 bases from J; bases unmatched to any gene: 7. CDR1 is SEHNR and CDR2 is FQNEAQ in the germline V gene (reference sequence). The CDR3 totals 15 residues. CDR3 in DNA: TGTGCCAGCAGCCCCCGGACAGGGGGCTGGGAGACCCAGTACTTC. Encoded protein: CASSPRTGGWETQYF.

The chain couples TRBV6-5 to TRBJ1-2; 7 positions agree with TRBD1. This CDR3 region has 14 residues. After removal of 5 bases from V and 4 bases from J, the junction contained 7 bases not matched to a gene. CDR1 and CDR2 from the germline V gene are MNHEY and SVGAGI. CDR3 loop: CASSADRAPYGYTF. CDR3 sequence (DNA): TGTGCCAGCAGTGCTGACAGGGCGCCCTATGGCTACACCTTC.

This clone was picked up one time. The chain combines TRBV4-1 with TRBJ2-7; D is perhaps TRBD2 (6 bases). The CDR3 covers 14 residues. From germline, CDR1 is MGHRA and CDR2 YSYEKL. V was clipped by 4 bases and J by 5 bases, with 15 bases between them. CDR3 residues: CASSRRGAGNEQYF. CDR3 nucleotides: TGCGCCAGCAGCCGCCGCGGGGCGGGAAACGAGCAGTACTTC.

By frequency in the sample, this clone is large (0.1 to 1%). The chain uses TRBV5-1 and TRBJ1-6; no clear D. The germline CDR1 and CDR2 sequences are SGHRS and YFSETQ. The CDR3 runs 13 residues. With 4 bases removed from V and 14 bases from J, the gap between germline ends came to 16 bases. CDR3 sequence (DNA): TGCGCCAGCAGCACGACGCCCGAGGTGGCCCTCCACTTT. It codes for CASSTTPEVALHF.

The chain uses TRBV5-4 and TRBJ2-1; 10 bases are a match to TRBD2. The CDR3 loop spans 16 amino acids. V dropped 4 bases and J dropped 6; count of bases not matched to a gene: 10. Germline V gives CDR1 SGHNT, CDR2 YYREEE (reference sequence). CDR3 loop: CASSAPGASGGNEQFF. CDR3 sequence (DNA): TGTGCCAGCAGCGCACCCGGGGCTAGCGGGGGCAATGAGCAGTTCTTC. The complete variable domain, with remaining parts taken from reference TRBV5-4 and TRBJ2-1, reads ETGVTQSPTHLIKTRGQQVTLRCSSQSGHNTVSWYQQALGQGPQFIFQYYREEENGRGNFPPRFSGLQFPNYSSELNVNALELDDSALYLCASSAPGASGGNEQFFGPGTRLTVL.

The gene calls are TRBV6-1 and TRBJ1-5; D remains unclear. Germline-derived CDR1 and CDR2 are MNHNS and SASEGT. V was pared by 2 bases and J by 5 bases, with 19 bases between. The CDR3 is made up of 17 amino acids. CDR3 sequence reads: CASSETSTGKRHQPQHF. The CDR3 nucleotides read TGTGCCAGCAGTGAAACGTCGACGGGGAAGCGTCATCAGCCCCAGCATTTT.